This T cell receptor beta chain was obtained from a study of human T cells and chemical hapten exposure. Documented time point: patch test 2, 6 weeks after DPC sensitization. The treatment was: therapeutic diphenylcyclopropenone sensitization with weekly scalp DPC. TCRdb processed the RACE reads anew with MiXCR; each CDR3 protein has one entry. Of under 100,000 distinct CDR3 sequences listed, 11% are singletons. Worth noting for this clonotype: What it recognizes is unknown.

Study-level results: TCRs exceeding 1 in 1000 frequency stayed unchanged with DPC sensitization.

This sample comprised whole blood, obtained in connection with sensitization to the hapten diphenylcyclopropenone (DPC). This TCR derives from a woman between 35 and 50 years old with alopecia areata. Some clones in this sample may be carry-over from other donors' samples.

CDR3 sequence (DNA): TGCAGTGCTAGAGCCATACAGGGGGCGGGCTACACCTTC. Its protein product is CSARAIQGAGYTF. The chain links TRBV20-1 to TRBJ1-2, with 9 bases that match TRBD1. V lost 1 base to trimming and J lost 8 bases; unmatched junction nucleotides: 5. The CDR3 loop spans 13 amino acids. Per the germline V gene, CDR1 is DFQATT and CDR2 is SNEGSKA (reference sequence).